This T cell receptor (beta chain) came from a study of cytomegalovirus exposure and HLA in healthy donors. Study-wide findings and caveats: Reportedly, fewer N-insertions than the approximately 650-donor mean appeared in an Asian-associated ancestry cluster in a later analysis. Sequencing artifact likely explains a cluster of highly shared sequence variants.

Use of 60 Vbeta and 13 Jbeta primers characterized the PCR. Using immunoSEQ multiplex PCR, the repertoire was profiled, and TCRdb retains in-frame clones only, with some absent. The sample yields some 130,000 clones, around 83% seen once. Trimming pared 2 bases from V and 0 bases from J, leaving 12 bases between. Germline V CDR1 and CDR2: SGHTS, YDEGEE. This CDR3 spans 15 amino acids. This clone has just one count. The antigen remains unidentified. The sequence was collected from a girl aged 2 to 10 in good health and CMV-seronegative. Source material: PBMCs. The chain couples TRBV5-8 to TRBJ2-7, with unresolved D. The CDR3 reads CASSLTLTGSYEQYF. The CDR3 DNA sequence: TGTGCCAGCAGCTTAACTTTGACGGGCTCCTACGAGCAGTACTTC.